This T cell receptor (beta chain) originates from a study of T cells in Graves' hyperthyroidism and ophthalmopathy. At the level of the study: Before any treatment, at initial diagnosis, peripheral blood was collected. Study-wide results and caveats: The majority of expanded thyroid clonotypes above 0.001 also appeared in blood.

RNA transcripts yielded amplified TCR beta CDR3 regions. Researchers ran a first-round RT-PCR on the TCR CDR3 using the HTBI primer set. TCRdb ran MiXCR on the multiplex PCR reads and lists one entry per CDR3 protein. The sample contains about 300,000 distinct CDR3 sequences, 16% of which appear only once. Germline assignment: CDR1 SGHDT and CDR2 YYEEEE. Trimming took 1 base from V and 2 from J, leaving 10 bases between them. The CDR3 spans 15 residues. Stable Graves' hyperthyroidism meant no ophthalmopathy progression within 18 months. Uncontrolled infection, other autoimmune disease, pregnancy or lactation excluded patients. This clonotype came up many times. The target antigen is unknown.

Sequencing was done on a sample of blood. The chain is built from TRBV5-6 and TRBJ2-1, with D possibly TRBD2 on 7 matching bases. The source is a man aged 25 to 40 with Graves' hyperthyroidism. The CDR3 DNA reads TGTGCCAGCAGCTTGACGGGGGGCGCCTACAATGAGCAGTTCTTC. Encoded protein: CASSLTGGAYNEQFF. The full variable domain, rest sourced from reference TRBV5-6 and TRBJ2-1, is DAGVTQSPTHLIKTRGQQVTLRCSPKSGHDTVSWYQQALGQGPQFIFQYYEEEERQRGNFPDRFSGHQFPNYSSELNVNALLLGDSALYLCASSLTGGAYNEQFFGPGTRLTVL.